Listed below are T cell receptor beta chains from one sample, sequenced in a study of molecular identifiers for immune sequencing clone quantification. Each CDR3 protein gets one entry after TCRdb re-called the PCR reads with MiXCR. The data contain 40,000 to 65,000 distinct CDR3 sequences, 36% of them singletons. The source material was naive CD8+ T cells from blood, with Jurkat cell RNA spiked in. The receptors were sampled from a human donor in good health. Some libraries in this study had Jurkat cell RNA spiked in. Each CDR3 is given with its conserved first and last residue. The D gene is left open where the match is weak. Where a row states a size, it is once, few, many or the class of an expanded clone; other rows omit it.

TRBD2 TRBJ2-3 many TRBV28 TGTGCCAGCAGACCTCCGGGACTAGCGGGAGGGGATAGCACAGATACGCAGTATTTT CASRPPGLAGGDSTDTQYF
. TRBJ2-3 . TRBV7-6 TGTGCCAGCCGCTTAGGCGCAGACACAGATACGCAGTATTTT CASRLGADTDTQYF
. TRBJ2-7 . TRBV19 TGTGCCAGCGGCTTGGACGGCACCTACGAGCAGAACTTC CASGLDGTYEQNF
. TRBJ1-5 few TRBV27 TGTGCCAGCAGTCCCAACCCAGAGCAGCCCCAGCATTTT CASSPNPEQPQHF
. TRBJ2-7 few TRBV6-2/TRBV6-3 TGTGCCAGCAGTACCTCCGGGAGCTACTACGAGCAGTACTTC CASSTSGSYYEQYF
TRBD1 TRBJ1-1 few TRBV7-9 TGTGCCAGCAGCTCTGGACAGGGAATGAACACTGAAGCTTTCTTT CASSSGQGMNTEAFF
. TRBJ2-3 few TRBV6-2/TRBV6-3 TGTGCCAGCAGTTACGGGGCAAGAATGACAGATACGCAGTATTTT CASSYGARMTDTQYF
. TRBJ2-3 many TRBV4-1 TGCGCCAGCAGCCAAGTAGTAGCGGTCACAGATACGCAGTATTTT CASSQVVAVTDTQYF
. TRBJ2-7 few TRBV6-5 TGTGCCAGCAGTTACTCGGGTGGAGCGTGGATCTACGAGCAGTACTTC CASSYSGGAWIYEQYF
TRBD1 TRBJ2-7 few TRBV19 TGTGCCAGTAGTCCGACAGGGTCCCACGAGCAGTACTTC CASSPTGSHEQYF
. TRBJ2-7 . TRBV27 TGTGCCAGCAGTCGTGGGGGGGGGCCCTACGAGCAGTACTTC CASSRGGGPYEQYF